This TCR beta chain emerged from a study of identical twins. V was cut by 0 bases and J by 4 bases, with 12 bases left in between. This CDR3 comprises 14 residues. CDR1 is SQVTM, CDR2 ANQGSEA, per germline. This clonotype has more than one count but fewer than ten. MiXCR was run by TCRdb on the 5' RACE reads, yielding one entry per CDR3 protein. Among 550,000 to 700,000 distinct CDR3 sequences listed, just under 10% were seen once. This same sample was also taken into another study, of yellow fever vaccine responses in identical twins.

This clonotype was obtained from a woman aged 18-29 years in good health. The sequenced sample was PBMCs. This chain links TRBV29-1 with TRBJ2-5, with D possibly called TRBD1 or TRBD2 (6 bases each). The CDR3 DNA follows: TGCAGCGTTGAAGATTGGGGGGCAGGAGAGACCCAGTACTTC. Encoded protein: CSVEDWGAGETQYF.